This TCR beta chain was found in a study of early stage breast cancer tumors. Overall study results and limits: Tumor and normal breast were distinguished via blood comparison in 14 of 16 patients. Compared with adjacent normal breast tissue, tumors showed roughly 2.4-fold greater T cell density and higher clonality. Enriched TCRB sequences shared across patients were mostly commonly generated sequences.

Comments on this clone: Its antigen is not identified.

The CDR3 extends over 14 amino acids. CDR1 and CDR2 (germline): MNHEY, SVGAGI. V shed 4 bases, J shed 1 base, and the junction held 2 bases outside the gene matches. The data were produced by immunoSEQ multiplex PCR, yet TCRdb's version contains in-frame clones alone and is incomplete. The repertoire holds 25,000 to 35,000 clones, with 80% as singletons. The rearrangement links TRBV6-5 to TRBJ2-3, with 7 bases identical to TRBD2. Sequenced input: blood. The TCR sequence derives from a person between 55 and 69 years old with breast cancer. CDR3 protein: CASSLAGRTDTQYF. The CDR3 bases are TGTGCCAGCAGTTTAGCGGGCCGCACAGATACGCAGTATTTT.